These 14 T cell receptor beta chains originate from one sample sequenced in a study of graft-versus-host responses after intestinal transplantation. These receptors are not linked to any known antigen. TCRdb keeps only in-frame clones here, not all; method: immunoSEQ multiplex PCR. Here the sample spans under 65,000 clones, around 93% being singletons. This material consisted of unstimulated CD4+ T cells sorted from spleen or lymph node cells, taken before transplant. The receptors derive from a human donor who was the organ donor for an intestinal transplant.

The chain couples TRBV7-2 to TRBJ2-5; 9 bases line up with TRBD2. The CDR3 extends over 15 amino acids. Trimming cost V 4 bases and J 10 bases; bases outside gene matches: 13. Germline CDR1 and CDR2: SGHTA and FQGNSA. The CDR3 here is CASSWGLRQRGDQYF. The CDR3 DNA reads TGTGCCAGCAGCTGGGGACTTCGACAGCGGGGGGACCAGTACTTC.

V and J are TRBV11-2 and TRBJ1-1; D gene uncertain. CDR1 and CDR2 from the germline V gene are SGHAT and FQNNGV. This CDR3 has 13 amino acids. Trimming cost V 1 base and J 0 bases, with 3 bases left between them. This CDR3 reads CASSLVLNTEAFF. DNA of the CDR3: TGTGCCAGCAGCTTAGTTCTGAACACTGAAGCTTTCTTT.

This rearrangement joins TRBV18 to TRBJ2-7; a weak D match, TRBD1 (5 bases). The germline V gene has CDR1 KGHSH and CDR2 LQKENI. Trimming took 2 bases from V and 4 from J, leaving 15 bases between them. The CDR3 length is 15 residues. CDR3 amino acids: CASSPSRAGLYEQYF. CDR3 DNA: TGTGCCAGCTCACCATCTCGCGCAGGGTTATACGAGCAGTACTTC. The entire variable domain, with the rest obtained from reference TRBV18 and TRBJ2-7, is as follows: NAGVMQNPRHLVRRRGQEARLRCSPMKGHSHVYWYRQLPEEGLKFMVYLQKENIIDESGMPKERFSAEFPKEGPSILRIQQVVRGDSAAYFCASSPSRAGLYEQYFGPGTRLTVT.

The chain carries TRBV9 and TRBJ2-1; D not resolved. Per germline, CDR1 SGDLS and CDR2 YYNGEE. CDR3 length equals 14 residues. Trimming left V 4 bases short and J 2 bases short, with 10 bases between. CDR3 amino acids: CASSPQITYNEQFF. The CDR3 coding sequence is TGTGCCAGCAGCCCACAAATTACCTACAATGAGCAGTTCTTC.

As for this clone: The junction departs from the called germline gene at one end, perhaps through a read error. The chain carries TRBV20-1 and TRBJ1-1; D unclear. CDR1 and CDR2 from the germline V gene are DFQATT and SNEGSKA (reference sequence). CDR3 length: 11 amino acids. In DNA, the CDR3 is TGCAGTGGTAGAAGGAACACTGAAGCTTTCTTT. Translated: CSGRRNTEAFF.

The rearrangement links TRBV7-9 to TRBJ2-3, with 7 bases fitting TRBD2. The CDR3 is made up of 14 amino acids. Germline values: CDR1 SEHNR, CDR2 FQNEAQ (reference sequence). The CDR3 is CAEGAGTNTDTQYF. The CDR3, as DNA: TGTGCAGAAGGAGCGGGGACCAACACAGATACGCAGTATTTT.

This clone is a singleton in its sample. The V call is TRBV5-8, the J call TRBJ2-4; unclear D gene. CDR3 length equals 17 residues. V lost 4 bases, J lost 0 bases, and 17 bases lay in between. Germline CDR1 is SGHTS and CDR2 is YDEGEE. This CDR3 reads CASSISPHYKAKNIQYF. CDR3 bases: TGTGCCAGCAGCATATCTCCCCACTATAAAGCCAAAAACATTCAGTACTTC.

V usage is TRBV4-2 and J usage is TRBJ2-6; unclear D gene. Germline V gives CDR1 LGHNA, CDR2 YNFKEQ. V lost 1 base to trimming and J lost 1 base, with 11 bases between them. This CDR3 contains 17 residues. In DNA form, the CDR3 reads TGTGCCAGCAGCCAAGCTTTTGGTGGTTCTGGGGCCAACGTCCTGACTTTC. Protein sequence: CASSQAFGGSGANVLTF.

The chain couples TRBV9 to TRBJ2-5, with a possible D match to TRBD2 (6 bases). The CDR3 runs to 13 residues. The germline V and J ends were trimmed by 0 bases and 5 bases, with 8 bases remaining between them. Germline V gives CDR1 SGDLS, CDR2 YYNGEE. The CDR3 spells CASSVAGRETQYF. Written as DNA, the CDR3 is TGTGCCAGCAGCGTAGCTGGGAGGGAGACCCAGTACTTC.

The CDR3 region is CASSQDLTGVNTEAFF. Here the CDR3 DNA reads TGCGCCAGCAGCCAAGATCTAACGGGCGTGAACACTGAAGCTTTCTTT. The genes are TRBV4-3 and TRBJ1-1; D not resolved. This CDR3 comprises 16 residues. The germline V and J ends were trimmed by 0 bases and 0 bases, with 11 bases remaining between them. The germline V gene encodes CDR1 LGHNA and CDR2 YSLEER.

The chain employs TRBV4-1 and TRBJ2-7; 9 bases are shared with TRBD2. The CDR3 is 13 amino acids. CDR1 MGHRA and CDR2 YSYEKL come from the germline V gene. V shed 4 bases, J shed 7 bases, and the junction held 5 bases outside the gene matches. The CDR3 region is CASSLGLAREQYF. DNA of the CDR3: TGCGCCAGCAGCCTGGGACTAGCTCGGGAGCAGTACTTC.

The V call is TRBV27, the J call TRBJ2-7, with TRBD1 matching over 8 bases. This CDR3 has 15 residues. V shed 7 bases and J 2 bases; nucleotides not matched to a gene: 10. Germline values: CDR1 MNHEY, CDR2 SMNVEV (reference sequence). CDR3 nucleotide sequence: TGTGCCAGCATTTGGACAGACAGGGGAGCCTACGAGCAGTACTTC. Translating gives CASIWTDRGAYEQYF.

This clone has more than one count but fewer than ten. The V and J genes are TRBV5-1 and TRBJ1-2, with D uncertain. With 0 bases removed from V and 6 bases from J, the gap between germline ends came to 6 bases. Per germline, CDR1 SGHRS and CDR2 YFSETQ. This CDR3 comprises 12 residues. For the CDR3, the DNA is TGCGCCAGCAGCTTGGACGGGAATGGCTACACCTTC. This translates into CASSLDGNGYTF. The full variable domain, its missing parts supplied by reference TRBV5-1 and TRBJ1-2, is KAGVTQTPRYLIKTRGQQVTLSCSPISGHRSVSWYQQTPGQGLQFLFEYFSETQRNKGNFPGRFSGRQFSNSRSEMNVSTLELGDSALYLCASSLDGNGYTFGSGTRLTVV.

V gene TRBV11-2 combines with J gene TRBJ2-5; D possibly corresponds to TRBD1 (5 bases). Trimming removed 3 bases from V and 2 bases from J, with 7 bases in between. The CDR3 has 13 residues. In germline, CDR1 is SGHAT, CDR2 FQNNGV. In DNA, the CDR3 is TGTGCCAGCAGCTTTAACAGGCAAGAGACCCAGTACTTC. Residues: CASSFNRQETQYF.